The clone carrying this T cell receptor (beta chain) was seen just once. What it binds is not known. This entry belongs to a study of cytomegalovirus exposure and HLA in healthy donors. Findings and caveats of the study: Some TCR beta chains (roughly 160 of them) were listed as cytomegalovirus-associated.

Trimming took 3 bases from V and 3 from J; bases not matched to a gene: 7. This CDR3 has 15 amino acids. Germline V gene sequence: CDR1 SGHRS, CDR2 YFSETQ. The study ran its PCR with 60 Vbeta and 13 Jbeta primers. This table comes from immunoSEQ multiplex PCR, and its TCRdb copy is limited to in-frame clones, with some not included. The sample consists of about 200,000 clones, 79% of them appearing once. The origin of this receptor is a woman aged 25 to 45 in good health and CMV-seropositive. The chain uses TRBV5-1 and TRBJ1-1, with TRBD1 matching over 8 bases. The sample taken for sequencing was PBMCs. CDR3 DNA sequence: TGCGCCAGCAGCTCTGCAGGGGGCGAGGACACTGAAGCTTTCTTT. Translated, it gives CASSSAGGEDTEAFF.